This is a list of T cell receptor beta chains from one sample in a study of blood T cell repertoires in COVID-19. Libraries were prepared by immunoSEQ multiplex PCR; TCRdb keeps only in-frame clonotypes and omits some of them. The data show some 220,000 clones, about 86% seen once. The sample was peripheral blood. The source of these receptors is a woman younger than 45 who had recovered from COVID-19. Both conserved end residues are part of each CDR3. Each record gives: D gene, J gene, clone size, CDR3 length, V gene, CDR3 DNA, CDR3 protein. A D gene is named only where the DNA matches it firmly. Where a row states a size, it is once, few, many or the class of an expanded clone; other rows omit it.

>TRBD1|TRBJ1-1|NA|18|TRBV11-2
TGTGCCAGCAGCTTAGGGTGGGCAGGGGGAAAGGATAGGACTGAAGCTTTCTTT
CASSLGWAGGKDRTEAFF
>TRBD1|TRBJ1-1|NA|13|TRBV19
TGTGCCAGTAGTACCAGGGGGGACACTGAAGCTTTCTTT
CASSTRGDTEAFF
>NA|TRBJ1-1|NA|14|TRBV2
TGTGCCAGCAGTGAAGCGACAGTGAACACTGAAGCTTTCTTT
CASSEATVNTEAFF
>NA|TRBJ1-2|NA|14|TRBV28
TGTGCCAGCAGTCTCCGGGACTTCGGAAGGGGCTACACCTTC
CASSLRDFGRGYTF
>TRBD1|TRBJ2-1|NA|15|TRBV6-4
TGTGCCAGCAGTGACAGAACAGGGGGGAGCAATGAGCAGTTCTTC
CASSDRTGGSNEQFF
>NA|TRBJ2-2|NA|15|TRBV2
TGTGCCAGCAGAAAGGACAGTTGGGGCACCGGGGAGCTGTTTTTT
CASRKDSWGTGELFF
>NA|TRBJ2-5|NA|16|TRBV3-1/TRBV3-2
TGTGCCAGCAGCCACAACGCGGGGAGAGGGTGGGAGACCCAGTACTTC
CASSHNAGRGWETQYF
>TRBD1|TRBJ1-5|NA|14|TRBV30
TGTGCCGGGGGGACAGGGGTCGACCCACAGCCCCAGCATTTT
CAGGTGVDPQPQHF
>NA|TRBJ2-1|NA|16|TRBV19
TGTGCCAGTAGTATAGATTTTGAGTCCTCCTACAATGAGCAGTTCTTC
CASSIDFESSYNEQFF
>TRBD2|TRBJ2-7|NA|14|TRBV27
TGTGCCAGCAGCTTAGCGGGAGGGATTTACGAGCAGTACTTC
CASSLAGGIYEQYF
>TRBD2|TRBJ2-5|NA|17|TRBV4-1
TGCGCCAGCAGCCAAGATGGGACTAGCGGGAGATCGGAGACCCAGTACTTC
CASSQDGTSGRSETQYF
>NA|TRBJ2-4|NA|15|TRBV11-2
TGTGCCAGCAGCTTAGAAGAACTAGCCAAAAACATTCAGTACTTC
CASSLEELAKNIQYF
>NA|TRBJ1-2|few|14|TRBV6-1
TGTGCCAGCAGTGATCGATTCGCCGTGGCCCGCTACACCTTC
CASSDRFAVARYTF
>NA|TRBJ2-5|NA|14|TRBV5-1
TGCGCCAGCAGCTTGGGGACAGATCAAGAGACCCAGTACTTC
CASSLGTDQETQYF
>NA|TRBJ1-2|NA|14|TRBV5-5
TGTGCCAGCAGCTTGGAGGCAGGGTCGGGTGGCTACACCTTC
CASSLEAGSGGYTF
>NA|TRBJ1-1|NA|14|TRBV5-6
TGTGCCAGCAGCTTGGGTCCACAGAGCACTGAAGCTTTCTTT
CASSLGPQSTEAFF
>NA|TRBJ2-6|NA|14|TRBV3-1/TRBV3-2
TGTGCCAGCAGCCCCCATACAGGGGCCAACGTCCTGACTTTC
CASSPHTGANVLTF
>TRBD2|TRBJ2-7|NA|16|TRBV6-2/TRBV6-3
TGTGCCAGCAGTTACTATCGCGGGAGGGCCGGATACGAGCAGTACTTC
CASSYYRGRAGYEQYF
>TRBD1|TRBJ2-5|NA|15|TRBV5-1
TGCGCCAGCAGGAGGACAGGGGGGATACAAGAGACCCAGTACTTC
CASRRTGGIQETQYF
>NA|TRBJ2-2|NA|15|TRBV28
TGTGCCAGCAGTCCTGGGGCCAGGGACACCGGGGAGCTGTTTTTT
CASSPGARDTGELFF
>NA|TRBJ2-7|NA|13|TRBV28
TGTGCCAGCAGTTGGGGGACACACTACGAGCAGTACTTC
CASSWGTHYEQYF
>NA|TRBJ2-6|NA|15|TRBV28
TGTGCCAGCAGTTGGCAGATCTCTGGGGCCAACGTCCTGACTTTC
CASSWQISGANVLTF
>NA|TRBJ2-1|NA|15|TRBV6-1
TGTGCCAGCAGTGAAGCCCACAGCGGCTACAATGAGCAGTTCTTC
CASSEAHSGYNEQFF
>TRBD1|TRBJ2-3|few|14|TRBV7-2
TGTGCCAGCAGCTTAACAGGGGCATATGATACGCAGTATTTT
CASSLTGAYDTQYF